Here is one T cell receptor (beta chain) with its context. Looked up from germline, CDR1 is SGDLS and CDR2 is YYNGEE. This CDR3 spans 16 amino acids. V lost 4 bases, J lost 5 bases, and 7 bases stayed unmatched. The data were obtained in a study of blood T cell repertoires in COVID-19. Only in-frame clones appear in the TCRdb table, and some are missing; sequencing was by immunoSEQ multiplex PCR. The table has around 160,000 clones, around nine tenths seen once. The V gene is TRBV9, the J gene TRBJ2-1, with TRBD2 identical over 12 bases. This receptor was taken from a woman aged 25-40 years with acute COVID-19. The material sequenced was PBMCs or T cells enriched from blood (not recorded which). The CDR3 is CASSPPTSGGDNEQFF. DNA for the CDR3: TGTGCCAGCAGCCCGCCGACTAGCGGGGGTGACAATGAGCAGTTCTTC.